This TCR beta chain originates from a study of blood T cells in healthy people across ages. About this clonotype itself: Antigen: not known.

Study findings and constraints: Donor CMV status was unknown, possibly confounding expanded clonotype changes. Diversity figures derived from one million T cells were judged to underestimate the true value.

A second PCR of roughly 7 to 11 cycles used a sample-barcoded 5' primer and a J-beta primer mix. One entry per CDR3 protein results from TCRdb running MiXCR on the 5' RACE reads. Found here are around 1.5 million distinct CDR3 sequences, roughly 32% of them singletons; the top ten hold 11%. What was sequenced was blood. The receptor comes from a woman between 25 and 40 years old in good health.

In DNA, the CDR3 is TGTGCCAGCAGCCCCGGGACAGGGCATTCACCCCTCCACTTT. It translates to CASSPGTGHSPLHF. J is TRBJ1-6 and V is TRBV7-9, with 9 nucleotides matching TRBD1. The CDR3 has 14 residues. The germline gives CDR1 SEHNR, CDR2 FQNEAQ (reference sequence). The V and J ends lost 5 bases and 8 bases, in that order; junction bases with no gene match: 4.